Below, 2 T cell receptor beta chains from the same sample are listed, as sequenced in a study of naive and memory T cell subsets. An equimolar mix of two oligonucleotides served as the beta constant-region primer for TRBC1 and TRBC2. TCRdb called the UMI-ligation and nested PCR reads again in MiXCR, with one record for every CDR3 protein. In the table there are 75,000 to 85,000 distinct CDR3 sequences, around 13% of which are singletons. Specimen: central memory CD4+ T cells from blood. The receptors shown here come from a human donor in good health.

This clonotype was counted many times. A read error may produce the germline difference seen at one junction end. In nucleotides, the CDR3 is TGTGCCAGCAGCCCTTACAGGGACAGAGGAAACTTC. Encoded protein: CASSPYRDRGNF. The genes are TRBV16 and TRBJ2-7; TRBD1 aligns across 7 bases. The CDR3 length is 12 residues. The germline V gene encodes CDR1 KGHSY and CDR2 FQNENV.

This clonotype was found many times. This sequence joins TRBV20-1 and TRBJ2-3; 11 bases align to TRBD2. V trimming: 6 bases; J trimming: 11 bases; junction bases outside the gene matches: 7. The CDR3 contains 12 residues. Germline V gene lookup returns CDR1 DFQATT and CDR2 SNEGSKA (reference sequence). This chain's CDR3 is CSAGTSGLQQYF. CDR3 nucleotides: TGCAGTGCGGGGACTAGCGGCCTCCAGCAGTATTTT.